This is a list of T cell receptor beta chains from one sample in a study of CD8+ T cells in alopecia areata. Clones were sequenced by immunoSEQ multiplex PCR, and TCRdb holds only the in-frame ones, with some missing. This table has about 140,000 clones, about 85% appearing once. The sample in question was CD8+ T cells sorted from blood, obtained at week 4, from a patient treated with tofacitinib. These receptors were taken from a human donor with alopecia areata. Both conserved end residues are part of each CDR3. D genes are given only for firm matches. Some rows mark clone size as missing; the rest say once, few, many or name a class of expanded clone.

j_call: TRBJ2-7; d_call: .; v_call: TRBV10-2; clone_size: once; cdr3_nt: TGCGCCAGCAGTACTGGCCACTCCTACGAGCAGTACTTC; cdr3_aa: CASSTGHSYEQYF
j_call: TRBJ2-3; d_call: .; v_call: TRBV6-1; clone_size: .; cdr3_nt: TGTGCCAGCAGGGAAACCGTAGAGTTCAGCACAGATACGCAGTATTTT; cdr3_aa: CASRETVEFSTDTQYF
j_call: TRBJ2-7; d_call: .; v_call: TRBV19; clone_size: .; cdr3_nt: TGTGCCAGTAGTATGTTGCAGGGGTCTCCCTACGAGCAGTACTTC; cdr3_aa: CASSMLQGSPYEQYF
j_call: TRBJ2-3; d_call: TRBD2; v_call: TRBV19; clone_size: .; cdr3_nt: TGTGCCAGTAGTCTAGCGGGAGCACCAGATACGCAGTATTTT; cdr3_aa: CASSLAGAPDTQYF
j_call: TRBJ2-7; d_call: TRBD1; v_call: TRBV30; clone_size: .; cdr3_nt: TGTGCCTGGAGTAATCCTAGGACAGGTGCCACCTACGAGCAGTACTTC; cdr3_aa: CAWSNPRTGATYEQYF
j_call: TRBJ2-7; d_call: TRBD2; v_call: TRBV11-2; clone_size: .; cdr3_nt: TGTGCCAGCAGCTTGGCCATTAGCGGGCTGATCTCCTACGAGCAGTACTTC; cdr3_aa: CASSLAISGLISYEQYF
j_call: TRBJ1-1; d_call: TRBD1; v_call: TRBV19; clone_size: .; cdr3_nt: TGTGCCAGTAGCGTGGACAGGGGGCTAGACACTGAAGCTTTCTTT; cdr3_aa: CASSVDRGLDTEAFF
j_call: TRBJ1-1; d_call: .; v_call: TRBV2; clone_size: .; cdr3_nt: TGTGCCAGCCCTCTTGGGACCGTAGATGAAGCTTTCTTT; cdr3_aa: CASPLGTVDEAFF
j_call: TRBJ2-7; d_call: TRBD1; v_call: TRBV2; clone_size: .; cdr3_nt: TGTGCCAGCAGTGAAGCACCAGGGGGCGAGCAGTACTTC; cdr3_aa: CASSEAPGGEQYF
j_call: TRBJ1-2; d_call: TRBD1; v_call: TRBV6-5; clone_size: .; cdr3_nt: TGTGCCAGCAGTTACTCCGGGACAGACGGCTACACCTTC; cdr3_aa: CASSYSGTDGYTF
j_call: TRBJ2-7; d_call: .; v_call: TRBV29-1; clone_size: .; cdr3_nt: TGCAGCGTTGAACTTCCGACAGCCTCCTACGAGCAGTACTTC; cdr3_aa: CSVELPTASYEQYF
j_call: TRBJ2-7; d_call: .; v_call: TRBV4-1; clone_size: .; cdr3_nt: TGCGCCAGCAGCCAGGCTAGCGTGTCCTACGAGCAGTACTTC; cdr3_aa: CASSQASVSYEQYF
j_call: TRBJ2-1; d_call: TRBD1; v_call: TRBV4-1; clone_size: .; cdr3_nt: TGCGCCAGCAGCCAAGGGACAGGGGAATATGAGCAGTTCTTC; cdr3_aa: CASSQGTGEYEQFF
j_call: TRBJ2-6; d_call: .; v_call: TRBV27; clone_size: .; cdr3_nt: TGTGCCAGCAGTTTAACGGCCGGGGACTCTGGGGCCAACGTCCTGACTTTC; cdr3_aa: CASSLTAGDSGANVLTF
j_call: TRBJ2-4; d_call: TRBD1; v_call: TRBV29-1; clone_size: .; cdr3_nt: TGCAGCGTTGAAGCTACCATAGGGACAGTCCAAAACATTCAGTACTTC; cdr3_aa: CSVEATIGTVQNIQYF
j_call: TRBJ2-7; d_call: .; v_call: TRBV21-1; clone_size: .; cdr3_nt: .; cdr3_aa: CASWGAGTAYEQYF
j_call: TRBJ2-7; d_call: .; v_call: TRBV29-1; clone_size: .; cdr3_nt: TGCAGCGCATCGACAGGTTCCTACGAGCAGTACTTC; cdr3_aa: CSASTGSYEQYF
j_call: TRBJ2-7; d_call: .; v_call: TRBV29-1; clone_size: .; cdr3_nt: TGCAGCGCCTTCAGCGGCGCCTCCTACGAGCAGTACTTC; cdr3_aa: CSAFSGASYEQYF
j_call: TRBJ2-7; d_call: TRBD2; v_call: TRBV27; clone_size: .; cdr3_nt: TGTGCCAGCAGTCCTACAGCCGGGGGGATGGACTACGAGCAGTACTTC; cdr3_aa: CASSPTAGGMDYEQYF
j_call: TRBJ1-1; d_call: .; v_call: TRBV5-6; clone_size: .; cdr3_nt: TGTGCCAGCAGCGTCCTTTTGATAATGAACACTGAAGCTTTCTTT; cdr3_aa: CASSVLLIMNTEAFF
j_call: TRBJ1-5; d_call: .; v_call: TRBV7-9; clone_size: .; cdr3_nt: TGTGCCAGCAGCTATGGGACCTCCCTTCCCGAGCCCCAGCATTTT; cdr3_aa: CASSYGTSLPEPQHF
j_call: TRBJ2-7; d_call: .; v_call: TRBV30; clone_size: once; cdr3_nt: TGTGCCTGGAGTCTGGCAGGCTACGAGCAGTACTTC; cdr3_aa: CAWSLAGYEQYF
j_call: TRBJ2-1; d_call: .; v_call: TRBV5-6; clone_size: .; cdr3_nt: TGTGCCAGCAGCCCGACAGTCCCTAATGAGCAGTTCTTC; cdr3_aa: CASSPTVPNEQFF
j_call: TRBJ2-5; d_call: .; v_call: TRBV29-1; clone_size: .; cdr3_nt: TGCAGCGTTGAAGATACTGGAGGGAAAGAGACCCAGTACTTC; cdr3_aa: CSVEDTGGKETQYF
j_call: TRBJ1-2; d_call: TRBD1; v_call: TRBV9; clone_size: .; cdr3_nt: TGTGCCAGCAGCGCGGACCGGGACAGACATGGCTACACCTTC; cdr3_aa: CASSADRDRHGYTF
j_call: TRBJ2-1; d_call: .; v_call: TRBV27; clone_size: .; cdr3_nt: TGTGCCAGCAATTCAGGGGCCCAGGAGCAGTTCTTC; cdr3_aa: CASNSGAQEQFF
j_call: TRBJ2-7; d_call: .; v_call: TRBV27; clone_size: .; cdr3_nt: TGTGCCAGCAGCGGGCACAGGGACTCCTACGAGCAGTACTTC; cdr3_aa: CASSGHRDSYEQYF
j_call: TRBJ1-4; d_call: .; v_call: TRBV13; clone_size: once; cdr3_nt: TGTGCCAGCAGCTTAGCCCGGGGGCGGGCTAATGAAAAACTGTTTTTT; cdr3_aa: CASSLARGRANEKLFF
j_call: TRBJ1-2; d_call: .; v_call: TRBV27; clone_size: .; cdr3_nt: TGTGCCAGCAGCTTATCAGTCCGAGCTAACTATGGCTACACCTTC; cdr3_aa: CASSLSVRANYGYTF
j_call: TRBJ2-3; d_call: TRBD1; v_call: TRBV7-8; clone_size: .; cdr3_nt: TGTGCCAGCAGCGAAACCGGGACAGTCACAGATACGCAGTATTTT; cdr3_aa: CASSETGTVTDTQYF
j_call: TRBJ2-7; d_call: .; v_call: TRBV2; clone_size: once; cdr3_nt: TGTGCCAGCAGCCTCGCTTTCTACGAGCAGTACTTC; cdr3_aa: CASSLAFYEQYF
j_call: TRBJ2-1; d_call: .; v_call: TRBV29-1; clone_size: few; cdr3_nt: TGCAGCGTTGGGGTCGACAGCTCCTACAATGAGCAGTTCTTC; cdr3_aa: CSVGVDSSYNEQFF
j_call: TRBJ2-7; d_call: .; v_call: TRBV27; clone_size: .; cdr3_nt: TGTGCCAGCAGTTTAAGGCGGAGGACCTACGAGCAGTACTTC; cdr3_aa: CASSLRRRTYEQYF
j_call: TRBJ2-2; d_call: .; v_call: TRBV9; clone_size: .; cdr3_nt: TGTGCCAGCAGCCTCCTGAGGGGTCCCGGGGAGCTGTTTTTT; cdr3_aa: CASSLLRGPGELFF
j_call: TRBJ2-1; d_call: .; v_call: TRBV27; clone_size: .; cdr3_nt: TGTGCCAGCAGTTTAGTCCCCTACAATGAGCAGTTCTTC; cdr3_aa: CASSLVPYNEQFF
j_call: TRBJ2-7; d_call: .; v_call: TRBV6-5; clone_size: .; cdr3_nt: TGTGCCAGCAGTTACGTCGGTGGCGAGCAGTACTTC; cdr3_aa: CASSYVGGEQYF
j_call: TRBJ2-7; d_call: .; v_call: TRBV28; clone_size: .; cdr3_nt: TGTGCCAGCAGTTGGACTTCTTACGAGCAGTACTTC; cdr3_aa: CASSWTSYEQYF
j_call: TRBJ2-7; d_call: .; v_call: TRBV19; clone_size: once; cdr3_nt: TGTGCCAGTAGTATACAGGGATCCTCCTACGAGCAGTACTTC; cdr3_aa: CASSIQGSSYEQYF
j_call: TRBJ2-3; d_call: TRBD1; v_call: TRBV18; clone_size: .; cdr3_nt: TGTGCCAGCTCGACAGGGTTTAGCACAGATACGCAGTATTTT; cdr3_aa: CASSTGFSTDTQYF